Listed here is a single TCR beta chain. This CDR3 is 17 amino acids long. These data originate in a study of blood T cell repertoires in COVID-19. Authors' data handling: Reference gene primers were amplified, and this amplification served to estimate nucleated cell counts. TCRdb's table, derived via immunoSEQ multiplex PCR, lists solely in-frame clones and lacks some. Clonal size and the V and J genes are those of that table, whereas D and trimming came from the DNA. The profile shows some 51,000 clones, roughly 90% of them singletons. The receptor comes from a human donor with active COVID-19. The donor label of this sample is uncertain. The gene calls are TRBV21-1 and TRBJ2-3; the table's D call of TRBD1 was not tested on the DNA. TRBV21-1 is a pseudogene segment. Sequenced sample: peripheral blood. CDR3 DNA: TGTGCCAGCAGCAAAGGGGACAGGGGGCATTGCACAGATACGCAGTATTTT. It translates to CASSKGDRGHCTDTQYF.